This T cell receptor beta chain emerged from a study of CD8 T cells in ankylosing spondylitis. As for this clonotype: The target antigen is unknown.

TCR beta libraries were made by quantitative 5'-RACE with molecular barcodes. TCRdb analysed the 5' RACE reads with MiXCR anew, one entry per CDR3 protein. The table lists 330,000 or so distinct CDR3 sequences, around 8% of them singletons. V was pared by 0 bases and J by 8 bases, with 4 bases between. The germline CDR1 and CDR2 sequences are KGHDR and SFDVKD. This CDR3 has 12 residues. Findings of the study overall: There were earlier reports of some motif variants in reactive arthritis synovial fluid and blood. The study identified a TCR beta motif of about eight highly homologous variants that appeared characteristic of ankylosing spondylitis blood. Matched ankylosing spondylitis synovial fluid reportedly showed significant enrichment of disease-linked clones.

This TCR derives from a male donor with ankylosing spondylitis. Sequencing input: blood, either unsorted or a sorted T cell fraction (not recorded which). The V gene is TRBV24-1, the J gene TRBJ2-1, with D unclear. The CDR3 DNA sequence: TGTGCCACCAGTGATTTGTACCATGAGCAGTTCTTC. Protein sequence: CATSDLYHEQFF.